The clone carrying this T cell receptor beta chain occurred many times. Its antigen is still unknown. The sample is drawn from a study of CD8 T cells in ankylosing spondylitis. Study findings and constraints: One TCR beta motif, made up of about 8 highly homologous variants, appeared characteristic of ankylosing spondylitis blood. Disease-linked clones reportedly concentrated significantly in matched ankylosing spondylitis synovial fluid. CD8+ by phenotype, disease-linked clones were relatively rare in peripheral blood.

TCR beta libraries were made by quantitative 5'-RACE with molecular barcodes. MiXCR, applied by TCRdb to the 5' RACE reads, yields one record per CDR3 protein. The sample shows some 63,000 distinct CDR3 sequences, roughly 6.2% of them seen only once. Sequenced sample: synovial fluid, either unsorted or a sorted T cell fraction (not recorded which). The sequence was obtained from a male donor with ankylosing spondylitis.

The chain's CDR3 is CSARSTGGTQYF. The CDR3 DNA reads as TGCAGTGCTAGATCAACAGGAGGGACCCAGTACTTC. This chain links TRBV20-1 with TRBJ2-5, with D tentatively TRBD1 or TRBD2 (5 bases each). The CDR3 sequence is 12 residues long. CDR1 and CDR2 from the germline V gene are DFQATT and SNEGSKA (reference sequence). V shed 2 bases and J shed 7 bases, with 11 bases lying between them.